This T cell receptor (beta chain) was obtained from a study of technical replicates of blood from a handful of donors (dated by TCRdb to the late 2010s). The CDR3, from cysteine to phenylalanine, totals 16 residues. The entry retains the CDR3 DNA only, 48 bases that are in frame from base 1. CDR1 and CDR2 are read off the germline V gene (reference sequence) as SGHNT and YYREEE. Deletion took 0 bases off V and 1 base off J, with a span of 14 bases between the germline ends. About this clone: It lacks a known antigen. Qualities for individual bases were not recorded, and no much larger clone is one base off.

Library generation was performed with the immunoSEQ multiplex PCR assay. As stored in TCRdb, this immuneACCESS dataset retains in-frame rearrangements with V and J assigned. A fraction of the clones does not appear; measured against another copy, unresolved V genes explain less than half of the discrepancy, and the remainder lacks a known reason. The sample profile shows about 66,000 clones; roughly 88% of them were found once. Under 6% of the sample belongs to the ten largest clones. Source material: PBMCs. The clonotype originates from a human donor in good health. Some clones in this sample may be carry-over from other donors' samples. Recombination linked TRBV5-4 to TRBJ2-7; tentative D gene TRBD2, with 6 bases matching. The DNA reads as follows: TGTGCCAGCAGCTTGGCAGGACGGGGGATTTCCTACGAGCAGTACTTC. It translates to CASSLAGRGISYEQYF.